The sequence of this T cell receptor (beta chain) was determined in a study of blood T cell repertoires in COVID-19. At least ten counts were recorded for this clone. Sequencing was performed with immunoSEQ multiplex PCR; in TCRdb, only in-frame clones are kept and a portion is missing. The sample has about 150,000 clones; around four fifths are singletons. Trimming left V 1 base short and J 12 bases short, with 16 bases between. Germline lookup yields CDR1 SGHVS and CDR2 FQNEAQ. CDR3 length: 13 residues. This clonotype was obtained from a man between 65 and 80 years old who had been exposed to COVID-19. J is TRBJ2-7 and V is TRBV7-8; D is possibly TRBD2 (6 bases). The sample consisted of PBMCs or T cells enriched from blood (not recorded which). The CDR3 reads CASSLGEAERMYF. CDR3 bases: TGTGCCAGCAGCTTAGGGGAGGCAGAAAGGATGTACTTC.